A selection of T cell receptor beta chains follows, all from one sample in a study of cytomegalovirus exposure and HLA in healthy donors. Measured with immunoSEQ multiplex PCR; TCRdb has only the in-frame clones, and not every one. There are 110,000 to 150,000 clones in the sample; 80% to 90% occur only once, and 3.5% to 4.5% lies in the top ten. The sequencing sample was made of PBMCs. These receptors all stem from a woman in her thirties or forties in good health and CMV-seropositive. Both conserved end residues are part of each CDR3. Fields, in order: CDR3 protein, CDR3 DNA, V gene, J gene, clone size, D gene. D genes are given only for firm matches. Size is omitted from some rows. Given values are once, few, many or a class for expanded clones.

CDR3aa: CATTLARIAKNIQYF
CDR3nt: TGTGCCACCACCCTAGCGAGAATAGCCAAAAACATTCAGTACTTC
v_gene: TRBV15
j_gene: TRBJ2-4
abundance: NA
d_gene: NA

CDR3aa: CASSLDGRTGNTIYF
CDR3nt: TGCGCCAGCAGCTTGGACGGGAGAACTGGAAACACCATATATTTT
v_gene: TRBV5-1
j_gene: TRBJ1-3
abundance: NA
d_gene: NA

CDR3aa: CASTKGGATYNEQFF
CDR3nt: TGTGCCAGTACCAAGGGAGGGGCTACCTACAATGAGCAGTTCTTC
v_gene: TRBV19
j_gene: TRBJ2-1
abundance: NA
d_gene: TRBD2

CDR3aa: CASSWGRGRDEKLFF
CDR3nt: TGCGCCAGCAGCTGGGGCAGGGGGCGCGATGAAAAACTGTTTTTT
v_gene: TRBV5-1
j_gene: TRBJ1-4
abundance: NA
d_gene: TRBD1

CDR3aa: CASRLHPENIQYF
CDR3nt: TGTGCCAGCAGGTTACATCCGGAAAACATTCAGTACTTC
v_gene: TRBV27
j_gene: TRBJ2-4
abundance: NA
d_gene: NA

CDR3aa: CASTPNGGKVSEQYF
CDR3nt: TGTGCCAGCACCCCCAATGGGGGGAAGGTATCCGAGCAGTACTTC
v_gene: TRBV7-9
j_gene: TRBJ2-7
abundance: NA
d_gene: NA

CDR3aa: CASSQDGTVAYGYTF
CDR3nt: TGTGCCAGCAGCCAAGATGGTACAGTCGCCTATGGCTACACCTTC
v_gene: TRBV4-2
j_gene: TRBJ1-2
abundance: NA
d_gene: NA

CDR3aa: CASSLTETTQYF
CDR3nt: TGTGCCAGCAGCTTAACGGAGACTACGCAGTATTTT
v_gene: TRBV7-2
j_gene: TRBJ2-3
abundance: NA
d_gene: NA

CDR3aa: CASSVAGGSHEQYF
CDR3nt: TGTGCCAGCAGCGTAGCGGGAGGAAGCCACGAGCAGTACTTC
v_gene: TRBV9
j_gene: TRBJ2-7
abundance: NA
d_gene: TRBD2

CDR3aa: CASSIGQGPVGGGYTF
CDR3nt: TGTGCCAGTAGTATCGGACAGGGGCCGGTCGGGGGAGGCTACACCTTC
v_gene: TRBV19
j_gene: TRBJ1-2
abundance: NA
d_gene: TRBD1

CDR3aa: CASSFSAYSYEQYF
CDR3nt: TGTGCCAGCAGTTTTAGCGCCTACTCCTACGAGCAGTACTTC
v_gene: TRBV28
j_gene: TRBJ2-7
abundance: NA
d_gene: NA

CDR3aa: CASRETSGGQNIQYF
CDR3nt: TGTGCCAGCAGGGAGACTAGCGGGGGCCAAAACATTCAGTACTTC
v_gene: TRBV2
j_gene: TRBJ2-4
abundance: NA
d_gene: TRBD2

CDR3aa: CASSQEPGGSSYNEQFF
CDR3nt: TGTGCCAGCAGCCAAGAACCGGGCGGGAGCTCCTACAATGAGCAGTTCTTC
v_gene: TRBV4-2
j_gene: TRBJ2-1
abundance: NA
d_gene: TRBD2

CDR3aa: CASIGTTFSYEQYF
CDR3nt: TGTGCCAGCATAGGGACAACTTTTTCCTACGAGCAGTACTTC
v_gene: TRBV28
j_gene: TRBJ2-7
abundance: NA
d_gene: NA

CDR3aa: CARYPPGHLNEKLFF
CDR3nt: TGTGCCAGATACCCTCCGGGACACCTTAATGAAAAACTGTTTTTT
v_gene: TRBV19
j_gene: TRBJ1-4
abundance: NA
d_gene: NA

CDR3aa: CAWSPLQGWAGELFF
CDR3nt: TGTGCCTGGAGTCCCTTGCAGGGGTGGGCCGGGGAGCTGTTTTTT
v_gene: TRBV30
j_gene: TRBJ2-2
abundance: NA
d_gene: NA

CDR3aa: CASSERLLGTGELFF
CDR3nt: TGTGCCAGCAGTGAGCGGTTGTTAGGCACCGGGGAGCTGTTTTTT
v_gene: TRBV25-1
j_gene: TRBJ2-2
abundance: few
d_gene: NA

CDR3aa: CAISDLLGRADTQYF
CDR3nt: TGTGCCATCAGCGATCTTCTTGGGCGGGCAGATACGCAGTATTTT
v_gene: TRBV10-3
j_gene: TRBJ2-3
abundance: NA
d_gene: NA

CDR3aa: CASSLDAGSYNSPLHF
CDR3nt: TGCGCCAGCAGCCTGGACGCAGGCTCCTATAATTCACCCCTCCACTTT
v_gene: TRBV5-1
j_gene: TRBJ1-6
abundance: few
d_gene: NA

CDR3aa: CASSSRVVAGVGEQFF
CDR3nt: TGCGCCAGCAGCTCCAGGGTGGTAGCGGGAGTTGGTGAGCAGTTCTTC
v_gene: TRBV4-1
j_gene: TRBJ2-1
abundance: NA
d_gene: TRBD2

CDR3aa: CASSLGTVSEKLFF
CDR3nt: TGTGCCAGCAGCTTAGGGACAGTGAGTGAAAAACTGTTTTTT
v_gene: TRBV7-9
j_gene: TRBJ1-4
abundance: NA
d_gene: NA

CDR3aa: CASSPTSGRSEQFF
CDR3nt: TGTGCCAGTAGTCCGACTAGCGGGAGGAGTGAGCAGTTCTTC
v_gene: TRBV19
j_gene: TRBJ2-1
abundance: NA
d_gene: TRBD2